The rows below give T cell receptor beta chains drawn from one sample of a study of beta chain features in type 1 diabetes. Only in-frame clones appear in the TCRdb table, and some are missing; sequencing was by immunoSEQ multiplex PCR. The sample consists of 150,000 to 190,000 clones, 10% of them appearing once. Sequenced: central memory CD4+ T cells from blood. Receptor source: a young man with type 1 diabetes. The conserved cysteine and the conserved F or W are not part of the CDR3 here.

>TRBJ2-1|TRBV30|12
AWATSGRSNEQF
>TRBJ2-5|TRBV7-7|12
ASSSYQGEETQY
>TRBJ2-1|TRBV7-3|14
ASSLGGGSTYNEQF
>TRBJ2-3|TRBV7-9|11
ASSLSGTDTQY
>TRBJ1-2|TRBV28|11
ASSFSHNYGYT
>TRBJ1-3|TRBV6-1|13
ASTEHKSSGNTIY
>TRBJ2-3|TRBV7-9|11
ASSSSGSDTQY
>TRBJ2-3|TRBV10-3|12
AINQGSGTDTQY
>TRBJ1-1|TRBV29-1|11
SVSDRLNTEAF
>TRBJ2-3|TRBV9|14
ASSVEDGRALDTQY
>TRBJ2-1|TRBV5-1|11
ASSLAGLVPGF
>TRBJ2-4|TRBV10-3|13
AISESLAGWNIQY
>TRBJ2-1|TRBV29-1|12
SVRGGPYPNEQF
>TRBJ2-1|TRBV18|13
ASSQSGSFHNEQF
>TRBJ1-1|TRBV30|12
AWKSPGRDTEAF
>TRBJ2-2|TRBV19|11
ASSSHSTGELF
>TRBJ2-5|TRBV30|16
AWSIPGLAGGVAETQY
>TRBJ2-7|TRBV5-4|12
ASSFGTGLYEQY
>TRBJ2-5|TRBV18|11
ASSPTSQETQY
>TRBJ2-3|TRBV7-2|14
ASSLSASGRPDTQY
>TRBJ1-1|TRBV2|12
ASRLMTENTEAF
>TRBJ2-7|TRBV30|10
AWSVPGLAQY
>TRBJ2-3|TRBV7-3|13
ASSPRGSGTDTQY
>TRBJ1-3|TRBV27|13
ASRQGAEFGNTIY
>TRBJ2-1|TRBV4-2|17
ASSQDRASGRLSLEEQF